This T cell receptor (beta chain) comes out of a study of blood T cell repertoires in COVID-19 (dated by TCRdb to the early 2020s). Turning to the overall study: Samples from collaborators originated in the United States, Italy and Spain and spanned both the acute and convalescent phases of COVID-19. The material from the prospective study consisted of cDNA or gDNA derived from T cells, B-cell-depleted T cells, or PBMCs. Subjects who had been exposed to COVID-19, were actively infected with it, or had recovered from it provided the deeply sampled blood TCRbeta repertoires that made up the dataset. The repertoires were made available in a free public database intended to serve as a resource for research on the immune response to SARS-CoV-2. The samples were drawn from two sources: the first 160 participants of the ongoing ImmuneRACE study, and some 1,300 subjects contributed by 6 global collaborators. The sample metadata nearly always contained a de-identified subject ID, COVID-19 status, age in years and sex. Where available, HLA class I and class II types were taken from metadata supplied by the sample provider and were not determined by assay-based typing.

The CDR3 has 14 amino acids, counting the end cysteine and phenylalanine. This entry keeps only the CDR3 DNA: 42 bases, framed from base 1. The germline V gene sets CDR1 to MNHEY and CDR2 to SVGEGT. V is reduced by 4 bases and J by 5 bases, leaving a spacing of 14 bases between them. The immunoSEQ Assay, a bias-controlled multiplex PCR, was used to amplify TCRbeta CDR3 regions from genomic DNA. The source study handled its data this way. The number of nucleated cells in each sample was estimated from the amplification of reference gene primers within the assay. To quantify the absolute abundance of each unique TCRbeta CDR3 rearrangement, sequence reads were collapsed and filtered. For each sample, productive Simpson clonality was calculated as the square root of Simpson's diversity index over productive rearrangements. TCRdb re-hosts the immuneACCESS table, in-frame sequences only. Its copies lack some clones; in the studies checked, an unresolved V gene accounts for under half of them, and the cause for the rest is not known. V, J and clone size are those of that table, while D and trimming were read from the DNA. The sample has over 200,000 clones on record, around 85% of them singletons. In total, the top ten clones hold roughly 0.7% of the sample.

Findings and caveats that apply to the study as a whole: How much clinical and demographic metadata was included differed by source and by participant, and the metadata was provided uncurated.

About this clone: The antigen it recognizes is unknown. One base away there is no much larger clone; base qualities are not given.

Whole blood was collected in K2EDTA tubes by collaborating institutions according to the institutions' own protocols. For TCRbeta analysis, collaborators shipped samples as frozen whole blood, isolated PBMCs, or DNA extracted from either of those sample types. This receptor was obtained from a man aged 35 to 55 with acute or convalescent COVID-19. Input material: peripheral blood. The chain uses TRBV6-2 or TRBV6-3 and TRBJ1-2; tentative D gene TRBD1, with 5 bases matching. The DNA reads TGTGCCAGCAGTTGGGGAGGGGTGGCTTATGGCTACACCTTC. Its coded protein is CASSWGGVAYGYTF.